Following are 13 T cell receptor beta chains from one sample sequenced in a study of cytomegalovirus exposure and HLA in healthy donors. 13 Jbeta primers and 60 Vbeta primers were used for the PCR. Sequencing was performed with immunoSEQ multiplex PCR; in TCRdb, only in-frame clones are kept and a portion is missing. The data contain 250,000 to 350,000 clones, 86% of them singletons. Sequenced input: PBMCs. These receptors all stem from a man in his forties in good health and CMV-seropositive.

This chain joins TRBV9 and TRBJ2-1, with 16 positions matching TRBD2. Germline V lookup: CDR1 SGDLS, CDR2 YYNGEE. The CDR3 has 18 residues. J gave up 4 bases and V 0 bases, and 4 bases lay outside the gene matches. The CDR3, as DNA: TGTGCCAGCAGCGTAGCCGGGACTAGCGGGAGGGATTACAATGAGCAGTTCTTC. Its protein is CASSVAGTSGRDYNEQFF. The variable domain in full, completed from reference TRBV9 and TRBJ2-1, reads DSGVTQTPKHLITATGQRVTLRCSPRSGDLSVYWYQQSLDQGLQFLIQYYNGEERAKGNILERFSAQQFPDLHSELNLSSLELGDSALYFCASSVAGTSGRDYNEQFFGPGTRLTVL.

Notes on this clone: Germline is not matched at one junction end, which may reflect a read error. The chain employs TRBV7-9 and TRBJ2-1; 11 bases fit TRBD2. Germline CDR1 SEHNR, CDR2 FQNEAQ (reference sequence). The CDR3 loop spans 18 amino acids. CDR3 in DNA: TGTTCCAGCAGCTCGGCTCTACTAGCGGGAGTGCGGTACAATGAGCAGTTCTTC. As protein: CSSSSALLAGVRYNEQFF.

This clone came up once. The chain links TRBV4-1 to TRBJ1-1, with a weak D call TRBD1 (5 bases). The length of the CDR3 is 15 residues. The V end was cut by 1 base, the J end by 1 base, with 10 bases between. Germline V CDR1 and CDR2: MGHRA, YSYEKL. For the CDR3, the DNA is TGCGCCAGCAGCCAAGTCACAGGATCGAACACTGAAGCTTTCTTT. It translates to CASSQVTGSNTEAFF.

The chain's CDR3 is CASIGQGGTDTQYF. CDR3 bases: TGTGCCAGCATAGGACAGGGTGGCACAGATACGCAGTATTTT. The chain links TRBV6-1 to TRBJ2-3; TRBD1 matches at 8 bases. The length of the CDR3 is 14 residues. V lost 7 bases to trimming and J lost 1 base; unmatched junction nucleotides: 4. Germline V gene sequence: CDR1 MNHNS, CDR2 SASEGT.

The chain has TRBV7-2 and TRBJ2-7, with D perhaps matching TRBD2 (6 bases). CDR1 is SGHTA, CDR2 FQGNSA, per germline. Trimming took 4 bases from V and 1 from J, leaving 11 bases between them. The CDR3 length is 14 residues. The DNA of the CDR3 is TGTGCCAGCAGCTCCGGGGACTTTTCCTACGAGCAGTACTTC. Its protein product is CASSSGDFSYEQYF.

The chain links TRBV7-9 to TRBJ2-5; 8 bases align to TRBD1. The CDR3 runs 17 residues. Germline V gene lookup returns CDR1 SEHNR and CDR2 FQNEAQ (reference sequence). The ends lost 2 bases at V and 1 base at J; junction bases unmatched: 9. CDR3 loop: CASSLLWTGYGQETQYF. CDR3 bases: TGTGCCAGCAGCTTATTATGGACAGGGTATGGCCAAGAGACCCAGTACTTC.

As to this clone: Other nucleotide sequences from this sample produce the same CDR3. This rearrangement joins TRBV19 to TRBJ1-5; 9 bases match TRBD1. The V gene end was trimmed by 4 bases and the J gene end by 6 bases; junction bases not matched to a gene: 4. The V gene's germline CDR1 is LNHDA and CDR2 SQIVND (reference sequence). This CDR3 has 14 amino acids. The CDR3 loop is CASSRQGEAQPQHF. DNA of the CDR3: TGTGCCAGTAGTAGACAGGGGGAGGCTCAGCCCCAGCATTTT. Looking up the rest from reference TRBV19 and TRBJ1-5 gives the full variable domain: DGGITQSPKYLFRKEGQNVTLSCEQNLNHDAMYWYRQDPGQGLRLIYYSQIVNDFQKGDIAEGYSVSREKKESFPLTVTSAQKNPTAFYLCASSRQGEAQPQHFGDGTRLSIL.

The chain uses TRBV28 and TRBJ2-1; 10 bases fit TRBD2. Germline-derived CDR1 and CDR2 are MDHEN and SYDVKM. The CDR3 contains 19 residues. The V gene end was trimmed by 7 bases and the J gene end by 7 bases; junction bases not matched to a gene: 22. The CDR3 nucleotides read TGTGCCAGCACCATAGGGTCAGGGCCTTTTACTAGCGGGATGAATGAGCAGTTCTTC. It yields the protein CASTIGSGPFTSGMNEQFF.

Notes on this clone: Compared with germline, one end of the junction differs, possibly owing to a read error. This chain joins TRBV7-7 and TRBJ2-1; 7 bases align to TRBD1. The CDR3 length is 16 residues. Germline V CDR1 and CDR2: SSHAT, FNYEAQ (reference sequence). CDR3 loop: CASRYKQGNTYNEQFF. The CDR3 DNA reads TGTGCTAGCAGATATAAACAGGGGAATACCTACAATGAGCAGTTCTTC.

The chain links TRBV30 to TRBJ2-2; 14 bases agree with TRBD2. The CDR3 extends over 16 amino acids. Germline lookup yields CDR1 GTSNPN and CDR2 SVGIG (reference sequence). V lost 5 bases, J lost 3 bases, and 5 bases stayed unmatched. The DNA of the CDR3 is TGTGCCTGGGGGACTAGCGGGAGATTAGACACCGGGGAGCTGTTTTTT. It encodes CAWGTSGRLDTGELFF.

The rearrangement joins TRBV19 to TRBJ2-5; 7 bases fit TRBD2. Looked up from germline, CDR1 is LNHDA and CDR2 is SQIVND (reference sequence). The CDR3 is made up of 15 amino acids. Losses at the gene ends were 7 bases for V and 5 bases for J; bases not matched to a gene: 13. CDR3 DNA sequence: TGTGCCAGTACGGTCGGGGCGGGAGTGGTCGAGACCCAGTACTTC. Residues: CASTVGAGVVETQYF.

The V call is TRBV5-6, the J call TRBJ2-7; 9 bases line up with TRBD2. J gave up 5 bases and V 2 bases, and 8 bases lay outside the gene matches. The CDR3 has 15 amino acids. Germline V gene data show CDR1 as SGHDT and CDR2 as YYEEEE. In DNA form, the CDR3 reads TGTGCCAGCAGCTTTGTTAGCGGGAGCGGGCACGAGCAGTACTTC. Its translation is CASSFVSGSGHEQYF.

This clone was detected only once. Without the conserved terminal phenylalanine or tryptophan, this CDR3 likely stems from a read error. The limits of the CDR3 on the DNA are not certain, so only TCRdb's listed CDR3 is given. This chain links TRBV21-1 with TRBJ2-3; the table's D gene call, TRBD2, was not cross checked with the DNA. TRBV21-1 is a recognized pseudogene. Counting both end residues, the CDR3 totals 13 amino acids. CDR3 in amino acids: CASSKEASGRAIS.